A selection of T cell receptor beta chains follows, all from one sample in a study of T cell repertoires in cytomegalovirus infection. TCRdb fed the reads into MiXCR, producing one record per CDR3 protein. This table holds 680,000 or so distinct CDR3 sequences, 35% to 45% found once. The sequenced material came from PBMCs. The source of these receptors is a human donor in good health (CMV status not recorded). Some clones in this sample may be carry-over from other donors' samples. Each CDR3 is given with its conserved first and last residue. D genes are given only for firm matches. Clone size, where shown, is once, few, many, or a class for clones that have expanded.

>TRBV12-3/TRBV12-4|TRBD1|few|TRBJ2-5
CASSFGTGGETQYF
TGTGCCAGCAGTTTTGGGACAGGGGGCGAGACCCAGTACTTC
>TRBV6-5|TRBD1|.|TRBJ2-6
CASSRDSFSSGAHVLTF
TGTGCCAGCAGTAGGGACAGTTTTTCCTCTGGGGCCCACGTCCTGACTTTC
>TRBV11-3|TRBD2|few|TRBJ2-3
CASRSGLAGAGDTDTQYF
TGTGCCAGCAGGTCGGGACTAGCGGGGGCCGGTGACACAGATACGCAGTATTTT
>TRBV5-1|TRBD1|.|TRBJ1-1
CASSLGIGTGRGTEAFF
TGCGCCAGCAGCTTGGGTATCGGGACAGGGCGCGGCACTGAAGCTTTCTTT
>TRBV7-8|.|many|TRBJ1-5
CASTLLTVNQPQHF
TGTGCCAGCACCCTCCTCACAGTTAATCAGCCCCAGCATTTT
>TRBV27|TRBD2|.|TRBJ2-1
CASSFWTSSRSEQFF
TGTGCCAGCAGTTTTTGGACTAGCAGTCGGAGTGAGCAGTTCTTC
>TRBV4-2|TRBD2|.|TRBJ2-1
CASSQVRGGAYNEQFF
TGTGCCAGCAGCCAAGTTCGCGGGGGGGCCTACAATGAGCAGTTCTTC
>TRBV4-1|.|.|TRBJ2-7
CASSQEVRATGEQYF
TGCGCCAGCAGCCAAGAAGTCAGGGCAACAGGCGAGCAGTACTTC
>TRBV28|.|.|TRBJ2-5
CASSLRVRETQYF
TGTGCCAGCAGTCTCAGGGTTCGGGAGACCCAGTACTTC
>TRBV20-1|.|.|TRBJ2-7
CSASGTGLTYEQYF
TGCAGTGCTAGTGGGACGGGGTTAACCTACGAGCAGTACTTC
>TRBV30|.|.|TRBJ1-2
CAWSRQVGLGYTF
TGTGCCTGGAGCCGACAGGTCGGCTTAGGCTACACCTTC
>TRBV19|.|few|TRBJ2-2
CASIRVEGDPYTGELFF
TGTGCCAGTATAAGGGTTGAAGGGGACCCCTACACCGGGGAGCTGTTTTTT
>TRBV7-2|.|few|TRBJ2-7
CASSLAGANPGYEQYF
TGTGCCAGCAGCTTAGCGGGGGCTAATCCCGGCTACGAGCAGTACTTC
>TRBV6-5|.|few|TRBJ1-3
CASSYGTFQSGNTIYF
TGTGCCAGCAGTTACGGGACATTTCAATCTGGAAACACCATATATTTT
>TRBV7-2|.|many|TRBJ1-1
CASSPAGTEAFF
TGTGCCAGCAGCCCCGCGGGCACTGAAGCTTTCTTT
>TRBV7-9|TRBD2|few|TRBJ2-2
CASSPRSGSRAGELFF
TGTGCCAGCAGCCCCAGAAGCGGGAGCCGTGCCGGGGAGCTGTTTTTT
>TRBV7-9|TRBD1|.|TRBJ2-2
CASRHRGPGGELFF
TGTGCCAGCAGGCACAGGGGGCCTGGCGGGGAGCTGTTTTTT
>TRBV7-2|TRBD2|.|TRBJ2-1
CASSPGTSGKKGYNEQFF
TGTGCCAGCAGCCCAGGGACTAGCGGGAAAAAGGGCTACAATGAGCAGTTCTTC
>TRBV4-1|.|.|TRBJ2-2
CASSHPLEGTNTGELFF
TGCGCCAGCAGCCACCCACTGGAAGGGACGAACACCGGGGAGCTGTTTTTT
>TRBV28|.|.|TRBJ1-4
CASRWGRVEKKLFF
TGTGCCAGCAGGTGGGGACGAGTCGAGAAAAAACTGTTTTTT
>TRBV28|.|few|TRBJ1-5
CASSFLGGWAQHF
TGTGCCAGCAGTTTCTTAGGGGGGTGGGCCCAGCATTTT
>TRBV7-8|TRBD1|.|TRBJ2-6
CASSLRDRGASGANVLTF
TGTGCCAGCAGCCTCCGGGACAGGGGCGCCTCTGGGGCCAACGTCCTGACTTTC
>TRBV5-1|.|few|TRBJ1-1
CASSKEGGVTEAFF
TGCGCCAGCAGCAAAGAGGGAGGGGTGACTGAAGCTTTCTTT
>TRBV28|.|.|TRBJ2-2
CASSVSLNTGELFF
TGTGCCAGCTCCGTTAGCTTGAACACCGGGGAGCTGTTTTTT
>TRBV20-1|TRBD2|.|TRBJ2-1
CSSPSGRNGEQFF
TGCAGTTCCCCTAGCGGGAGGAATGGTGAGCAGTTCTTC
>TRBV7-2|TRBD2|few|TRBJ2-3
CASSLITSGRDTQYF
TGTGCCAGCAGCTTAATAACTAGCGGGAGAGATACGCAGTATTTT
>TRBV6-1|.|few|TRBJ2-3
CASKTSTTDTQYF
TGTGCCAGCAAGACGAGTACCACAGATACGCAGTATTTT
>TRBV7-2|TRBD2|many|TRBJ2-1
CASSLALPLAGYNEQFF
TGTGCCAGCAGCTTAGCCCTACCTTTAGCGGGCTACAATGAGCAGTTCTTC
>TRBV28|TRBD1|.|TRBJ2-7
CASSSSGDRDFYEQYF
TGTGCCAGCAGTTCGTCTGGGGACAGGGACTTCTACGAGCAGTACTTC
>TRBV7-9|TRBD1|.|TRBJ2-7
CASSPGTGSPGYEQYF
TGTGCCAGCAGCCCCGGGACAGGGAGCCCGGGCTACGAGCAGTACTTC
>TRBV19|.|few|TRBJ1-5
CASRRPGAPSSNQPQHF
TGTGCCAGTAGGCGCCCAGGAGCCCCCTCTAGCAATCAGCCCCAGCATTTT
>TRBV7-2|TRBD2|many|TRBJ2-1
CASSWGTTTNEQFF
TGTGCCAGCAGCTGGGGGACTACCACTAATGAGCAGTTCTTC
>TRBV20-1|.|.|TRBJ1-2
CSARRANYGYTF
TGCAGTGCTAGAAGGGCTAACTATGGCTACACCTTC
>TRBV28|.|few|TRBJ1-5
CASSLAPGDQPQHF
TGTGCCAGCAGTTTAGCCCCCGGGGATCAGCCCCAGCATTTT
>TRBV28|.|few|TRBJ1-4
CASLAFEKLFF
TGTGCCAGTCTAGCCTTTGAAAAACTGTTTTTT
>TRBV4-1|TRBD1|.|TRBJ2-3
CASSQRGTGRTDTQYF
TGTGCCAGCAGCCAACGCGGGACAGGGCGTACAGATACGCAGTATTTT
>TRBV28|TRBD1|.|TRBJ1-4
CASRWGTGREKLFF
TGTGCCAGCAGATGGGGGACAGGTAGAGAAAAACTGTTTTTT
>TRBV27|TRBD1|.|TRBJ2-5
CASRRGQETQYF
TGTGCCAGCAGGAGGGGGCAGGAGACCCAGTACTTC
>TRBV7-2|TRBD1|.|TRBJ1-1
CASSHRQGAGEAFF
TGTGCCAGCAGCCACCGACAGGGCGCAGGGGAGGCTTTCTTT
>TRBV10-3|TRBD1|few|TRBJ1-3
CAISHPTGSGNTIYF
TGTGCCATCAGCCATCCGACAGGGTCTGGAAACACCATATATTTT
>TRBV9|.|.|TRBJ1-4
CASSVEASTNEKLFF
TGTGCCAGCAGCGTAGAGGCGTCAACTAATGAAAAACTGTTTTTT
>TRBV4-1|.|.|TRBJ1-1
CASSQDKRQRNTEAFF
TGCGCCAGCAGCCAAGATAAGCGACAGAGAAACACTGAAGCTTTCTTT
>TRBV6-1|TRBD1|.|TRBJ1-1
CASSMGTGSEAFF
TGTGCCAGCAGTATGGGGACAGGGTCTGAAGCTTTCTTT
>TRBV28|.|few|TRBJ2-5
CATRDSFQETQYF
TGTGCCACCCGAGACAGCTTCCAAGAGACCCAGTACTTC
>TRBV28|.|.|TRBJ2-6
CASSSQASGANVLTF
TGTGCCAGCAGTTCGCAGGCCTCTGGGGCCAACGTCCTGACTTTC
>TRBV5-1|TRBD1|.|TRBJ1-6
CASSHGQGGDSPLHF
TGCGCCAGCAGCCACGGACAGGGGGGTGATTCACCCCTCCACTTT
>TRBV29-1|.|.|TRBJ2-1
CSVENRDNEQFF
TGCAGCGTTGAAAACAGGGACAATGAGCAGTTCTTC
>TRBV28|.|.|TRBJ1-2
CASSGGDHERYGYTF
TGTGCCAGCAGTGGGGGGGATCACGAACGCTATGGCTACACCTTC
>TRBV7-9|.|few|TRBJ1-1
CASSLRHPEAFF
TGTGCCAGCAGCTTAAGACACCCTGAAGCTTTCTTT
>TRBV20-1|TRBD1|.|TRBJ2-7
CSARNPATGGSYEQYF
TGCAGTGCTAGAAACCCTGCGACAGGGGGCTCCTACGAGCAGTACTTC
>TRBV28|.|.|TRBJ2-7
CASSFIMGSYEQYF
TGTGCCAGCAGTTTCATCATGGGATCCTACGAGCAGTACTTC
>TRBV12-3/TRBV12-4|.|.|TRBJ1-2
CASSLVRAGYTF
TGTGCCAGCAGTTTAGTTAGGGCGGGCTACACCTTC
>TRBV7-9|.|few|TRBJ2-2
CASSLPRTAGELFF
TGTGCCAGCAGCTTACCACGGACAGCCGGGGAGCTGTTTTTT
>TRBV29-1|TRBD2|.|TRBJ2-5
CSVLGLAGPQETQYF
TGCAGCGTTCTGGGACTAGCGGGACCCCAAGAGACCCAGTACTTC
>TRBV12-3/TRBV12-4|TRBD1|once|TRBJ2-3
CASSSNPSWTGADTDTQYF
TGTGCCAGCAGTTCCAACCCCTCGTGGACAGGGGCAGACACAGATACGCAGTATTTT
>TRBV18|TRBD1|.|TRBJ2-6
CASSPRRQGTGANVLTF
TGTGCCAGCTCACCAAGAAGACAGGGTACTGGGGCCAACGTCCTGACTTTC
>TRBV2|.|.|TRBJ2-2
CASSGAQGTGELFF
TGTGCCAGCAGTGGAGCTCAGGGTACCGGGGAGCTGTTTTTT
>TRBV12-3/TRBV12-4|TRBD1|.|TRBJ1-1
CASSRQGVRQEKAFF
TGTGCCAGCAGCCGACAGGGAGTTCGGCAGGAGAAAGCTTTCTTT
>TRBV6-6|.|.|TRBJ2-2
CASSYQGNTGELFF
TGTGCCAGCAGTTACCAGGGAAACACCGGGGAGCTGTTTTTT
>TRBV10-3|TRBD1|.|TRBJ1-2
CAISESTGRGLGYGYTF
TGTGCCATCAGTGAGTCGACGGGCAGGGGGCTCGGGTATGGCTACACCTTC